These 6 T cell receptor beta chains share one sample of origin, sequenced in a study of cytomegalovirus exposure and HLA in healthy donors. It was with 60 Vbeta and 13 Jbeta primers that the PCR ran. Assay: immunoSEQ multiplex PCR; the TCRdb copy retains only in-frame clones and omits some. The table shows fewer than 250,000 clones, with over 75% occurring only once. The specimen sequenced was PBMCs. The receptors here all came from a male donor in good health and CMV-seronegative.

A few counts support this clone. V gene TRBV27 combines with J gene TRBJ2-7, with 11 bases identical to TRBD2. The CDR3 totals 14 residues. The germline gives CDR1 MNHEY, CDR2 SMNVEV (reference sequence). With V trimmed by 5 bases and J by 6 bases, 6 bases remained unmatched. The CDR3 here is CASSQTSGISEQYF. The CDR3, as DNA: TGTGCCAGCAGTCAGACTAGCGGGATATCCGAGCAGTACTTC.

The chain carries TRBV27 and TRBJ2-1; a possible D gene is TRBD1 (6 bases). Germline V gene lookup returns CDR1 MNHEY and CDR2 SMNVEV (reference sequence). Trimming removed 7 bases from V and 2 bases from J, with 15 bases in between. The CDR3 sequence is 15 residues long. The CDR3 loop is CASKIGGAPYNEQFF. The CDR3 DNA follows: TGTGCCAGCAAAATTGGGGGCGCCCCCTACAATGAGCAGTTCTTC.

The chain is built from TRBV30 and TRBJ2-3, with 8 nucleotides matching TRBD2. The CDR3 is made up of 12 amino acids. V shed 1 base, J shed 6 bases, and the junction held 0 bases outside the gene matches. Germline loops: CDR1 GTSNPN, CDR2 SVGIG (reference sequence). The DNA of the CDR3 is TGTGCCTGGAGTGGCGGGAGGGATACGCAGTATTTT. Protein sequence: CAWSGGRDTQYF.

This clone was observed a single time. V and J are TRBV5-4 and TRBJ2-3; 9 bases agree with TRBD1. The CDR3 is 15 residues long. Germline V CDR1 and CDR2: SGHNT, YYREEE (reference sequence). J was trimmed by 5 bases and V by 4 bases; bases with no gene match: 8. The CDR3 protein is CASSETGGEGDTQYF. For the CDR3, the DNA is TGTGCCAGCAGCGAAACAGGGGGCGAGGGAGATACGCAGTATTTT. Based on the CDR3 plus reference TRBV5-4 and TRBJ2-3, the full variable domain is ETGVTQSPTHLIKTRGQQVTLRCSSQSGHNTVSWYQQALGQGPQFIFQYYREEENGRGNFPPRFSGLQFPNYSSELNVNALELDDSALYLCASSETGGEGDTQYFGPGTRLTVL.

The chain is built from TRBV9 and TRBJ1-1; D is undetermined. Trimming left V 3 bases short and J 2 bases short, with 17 bases between. This CDR3 comprises 16 residues. From germline, CDR1 is SGDLS and CDR2 YYNGEE. The CDR3 loop reads CASSDPDGVLNTEAFF. DNA for the CDR3: TGTGCCAGCAGCGACCCGGACGGGGTGTTAAACACTGAAGCTTTCTTT.

The V call is TRBV27, the J call TRBJ1-6, with unresolved D. V was trimmed by 6 bases and J by 7 bases, leaving 7 bases between them. Per the germline V gene, CDR1 is MNHEY and CDR2 is SMNVEV (reference sequence). The CDR3 is made up of 12 amino acids. CDR3 amino acids: CASSRQNSPLHF. The CDR3 nucleotides are TGTGCCAGCAGCCGCCAGAATTCACCCCTCCACTTT.